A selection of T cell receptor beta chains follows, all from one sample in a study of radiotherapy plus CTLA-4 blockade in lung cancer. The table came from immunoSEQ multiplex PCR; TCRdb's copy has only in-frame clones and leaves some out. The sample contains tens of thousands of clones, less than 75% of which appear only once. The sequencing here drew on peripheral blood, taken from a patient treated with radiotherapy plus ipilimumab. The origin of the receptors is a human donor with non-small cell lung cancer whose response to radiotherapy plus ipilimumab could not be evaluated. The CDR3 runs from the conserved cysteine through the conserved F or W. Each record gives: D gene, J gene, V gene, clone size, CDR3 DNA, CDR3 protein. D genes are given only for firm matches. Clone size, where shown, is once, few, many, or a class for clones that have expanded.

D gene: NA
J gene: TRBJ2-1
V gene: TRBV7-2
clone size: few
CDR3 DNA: TGTGCCAGCAGCTTAAGAACAGGGTCGGATGAGCAGTTCTTC
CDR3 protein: CASSLRTGSDEQFF

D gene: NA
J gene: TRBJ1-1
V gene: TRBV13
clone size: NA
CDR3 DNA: TGTGCCAGCAGCTGGGGCTCAGGGGAAGCTTTCTTT
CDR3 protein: CASSWGSGEAFF

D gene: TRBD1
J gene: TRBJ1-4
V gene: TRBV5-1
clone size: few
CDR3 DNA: TGTGCCAGCAGCTTGACAGGGGATGAAAAACTGTTTTTT
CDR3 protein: CASSLTGDEKLFF

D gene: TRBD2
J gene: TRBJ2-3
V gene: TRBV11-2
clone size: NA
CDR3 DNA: TGTGCCAGCAGCCAACTAGCGGGGGTCACAGATACGCAGTATTTT
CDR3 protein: CASSQLAGVTDTQYF

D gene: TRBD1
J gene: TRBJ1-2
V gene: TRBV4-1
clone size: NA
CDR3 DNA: TGCGCCAGCAGCCCAGATCCAACAGGGGGGGGATATGGCTACACCTTC
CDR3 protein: CASSPDPTGGGYGYTF

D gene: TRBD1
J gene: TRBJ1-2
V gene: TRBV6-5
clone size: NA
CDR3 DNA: TGTGCCAGCAGATTCGGGACAGGGAATAATGGCTACACCTTC
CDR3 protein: CASRFGTGNNGYTF

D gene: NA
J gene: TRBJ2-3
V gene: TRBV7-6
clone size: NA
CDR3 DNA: TGTGCCAGCACCGCTGGCGGAGTGTGGGCAGATACGCAGTATTTT
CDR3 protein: CASTAGGVWADTQYF

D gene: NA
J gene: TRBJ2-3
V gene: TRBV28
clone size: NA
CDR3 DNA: TGTGCCAGCAGTTCACAGGGAGGCACAGATACGCAGTATTTT
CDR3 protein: CASSSQGGTDTQYF

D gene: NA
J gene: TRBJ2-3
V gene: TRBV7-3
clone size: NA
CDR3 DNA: TGTGCCAGCAGCTTAGCGGGAAGGGCAGATACGCAGTATTTT
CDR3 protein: CASSLAGRADTQYF

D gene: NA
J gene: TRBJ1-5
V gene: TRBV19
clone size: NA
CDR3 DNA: TGTGCCCAGAGACAGGGCAATCAGCCCCAGCATTTT
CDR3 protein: CAQRQGNQPQHF

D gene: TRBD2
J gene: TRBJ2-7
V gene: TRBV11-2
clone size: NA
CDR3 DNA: TGTGCCAGCAGTTCTAGAGGGCGGGAGCTGTACTTC
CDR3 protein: CASSSRGRELYF

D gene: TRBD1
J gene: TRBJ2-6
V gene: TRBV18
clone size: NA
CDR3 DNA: TGTGCCAGCTCACGTGGACAGGGGAGAGGCTCTGGGGCCAACGTCCTGACTTTC
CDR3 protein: CASSRGQGRGSGANVLTF

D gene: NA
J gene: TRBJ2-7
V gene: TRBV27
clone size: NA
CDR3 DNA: TGTGCCAGCAGGGACTTTAGTAGGGGGGAGCAGTACTTC
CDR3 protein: CASRDFSRGEQYF

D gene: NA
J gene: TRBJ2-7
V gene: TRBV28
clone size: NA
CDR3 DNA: TGTGCCAGCAGCCGGATGGGGACAAGTTCCTACGAGCAGTACTTC
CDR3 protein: CASSRMGTSSYEQYF

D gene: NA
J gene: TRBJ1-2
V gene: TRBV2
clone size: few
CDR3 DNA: TGTGCCAGCAGTCCCCCCGGAGGGAACTATGGCTACACCTTC
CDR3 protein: CASSPPGGNYGYTF

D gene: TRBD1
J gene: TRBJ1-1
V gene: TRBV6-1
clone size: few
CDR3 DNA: TGTGCCACCACGACAGGGGGGGACACTGAAGCTTTCTTT
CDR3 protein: CATTTGGDTEAFF

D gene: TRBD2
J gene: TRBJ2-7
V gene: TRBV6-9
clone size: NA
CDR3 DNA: TGTGCCAGCAGTTATGGACTAGCGGGTGTCTACGAGCAGTACTTC
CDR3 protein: CASSYGLAGVYEQYF

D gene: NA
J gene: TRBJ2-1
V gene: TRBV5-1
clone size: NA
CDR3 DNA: TGCGCCAGCAGCTTGGGTTACGGGGGAGGCTCCTACAATGAGCAGTTCTTC
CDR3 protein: CASSLGYGGGSYNEQFF

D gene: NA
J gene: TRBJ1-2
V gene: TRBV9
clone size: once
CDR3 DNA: TGTGCCAGCAGCGTAGCCCCGGGGAGGGGTTCTGGCTACACCTTC
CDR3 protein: CASSVAPGRGSGYTF

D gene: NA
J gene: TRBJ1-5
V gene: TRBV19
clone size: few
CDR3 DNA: TGTGCCAGTAGTATGGGGGACTTCGGCAATCAGCCCCAGCATTTT
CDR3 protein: CASSMGDFGNQPQHF

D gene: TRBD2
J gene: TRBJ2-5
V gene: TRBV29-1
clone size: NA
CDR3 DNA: TGCAGCGTTGGTCGAGCGGGAGGAAGAGAGACCCAGTACTTC
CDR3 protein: CSVGRAGGRETQYF

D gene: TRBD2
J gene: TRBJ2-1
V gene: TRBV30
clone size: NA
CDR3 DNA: TGTGCCTGGAGTCTAGGGCGGACTAGCGGGAGGGATGAGCAGTTCTTC
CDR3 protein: CAWSLGRTSGRDEQFF

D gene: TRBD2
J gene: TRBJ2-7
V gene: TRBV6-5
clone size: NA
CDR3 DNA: TGTGCCAGCAGTACGTGGACTAGCGGGAGCTACGAGCAGTACTTC
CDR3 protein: CASSTWTSGSYEQYF

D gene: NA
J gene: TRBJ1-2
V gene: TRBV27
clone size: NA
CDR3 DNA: TGTGCCAGCAGAGGGTCAGGACAATATGGCTACACCTTC
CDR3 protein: CASRGSGQYGYTF

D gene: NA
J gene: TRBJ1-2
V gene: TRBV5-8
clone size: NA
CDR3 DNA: TGTGCCAGCAGCTTGGTTCTTTCTAGCGACAGAGACTATGGCTACACCTTC
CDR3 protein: CASSLVLSSDRDYGYTF

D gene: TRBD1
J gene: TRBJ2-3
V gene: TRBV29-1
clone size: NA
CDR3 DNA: TGCAGCGTCTCACAGGGGGCGGAAGGAGATACGCAGTATTTT
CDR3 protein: CSVSQGAEGDTQYF

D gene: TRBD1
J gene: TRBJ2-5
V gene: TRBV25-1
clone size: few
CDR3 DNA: TGTGCCAGCAGTTTGGGACAGGGGTCGTGGGGACAAGAGACCCAGTACTTC
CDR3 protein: CASSLGQGSWGQETQYF